A single sample is the source of the 4 T cell receptor beta chains below, sequenced in a study of T cells in women clearing cervical HPV infection. TCRdb's copy holds only in-frame clones and misses some; the assay was immunoSEQ multiplex PCR. The sample totals over 30,000 clones; its top ten clones hold 1.5% to 2%. Sample: blood buffy coat. The receptors here all came from a woman between 18 and 70 years old with a cervical HPV16 infection that either progressed to CIN3+ or cleared (not recorded which).

As for this clone: Read coverage stops 3 residues before the CDR3 terminus; the germline J gene supplies the remainder. The chain carries TRBV7-6 and TRBJ2-4; 7 positions match TRBD2. The length of the CDR3 is 12 residues. From germline, CDR1 is SGHVS and CDR2 FNYEAQ. This chain's CDR3 is CASSSTTGGQYF. CDR3 bases read: TGTGCCAGCAGCTCCACGACGGGGGGT.

As regards this clone: The read falls 3 residues short of the CDR3 end, and the missing part is taken from the germline J gene. The chain is built from TRBV6-2 or TRBV6-3 and TRBJ1-4; D ambiguous. From germline, CDR1 is MNHEY and CDR2 SVGEGT. The CDR3 loop spans 12 amino acids. This chain's CDR3 is CASSFPVLTLFF. The CDR3 DNA, read in part, is TGTGCCAGCAGTTTCCCGGTCCTCACA.

A remark on this clone: Germline is not matched at one junction end, which may reflect a read error. The read gets to within 3 residues of the CDR3 end, and the germline J gene fills in the rest. The same CDR3 also results from other DNA sequences found in this sample. The J gene is TRBJ1-3, the V gene TRBV7-7; D remains unclear. The CDR3 covers 18 residues. CDR1 and CDR2 from the germline V gene are SSHAT and FNYEAQ (reference sequence). The chain's CDR3 is CASSPSFQASLSGNTIYF. Partial CDR3 DNA: TGTGCCAGCAGCCCCTCCTTCCAGGCATCTCTCTCTGGAAACACA.

About this clone: The CDR3 goes on 3 residues after the read ends, and that part is filled in from the germline J gene. The rearrangement links TRBV19 to TRBJ1-2, with 9 bases identical to TRBD1. The germline V gene encodes CDR1 LNHDA and CDR2 SQIVND (reference sequence). Losses at the gene ends were 6 bases for V and 1 base for J; bases not matched to a gene: 6. There are 15 residues in the CDR3. The sequenced CDR3 bases are TGTGCCAGTAGAACGCCGGGACAGGGTAACTATGGC. Amino acid sequence: CASRTPGQGNYG. The entire CDR3 protein reads CASRTPGQGNYGYTF.